Below, 2 T cell receptor beta chains from the same sample are listed, as sequenced in a study of T cells after yellow fever vaccination (dated by TCRdb to the late 2010s). Explained via the paper, the treatment or condition label denotes: live attenuated yellow fever vaccine strain. The library was prepared using 5' RACE. The reads were generated on an Illumina HiSeq 2500. Clones were called with MiXCR by TCRdb after fastp trimmed the public reads at Q25, and only in-frame beta chains were retained. Here each entry gathers all rows of one CDR3 protein and keeps the most common genes and DNA. In all, the sample holds under 600,000 distinct CDR3 sequences, and roughly 22% of those were seen once. The ten biggest clones cover about 16% of the sample. The sequenced sample was PBMCs, obtained about 20 days after the first yellow fever vaccination. All receptors come from a man between 18 and 35 years old who received the YFV17D yellow fever vaccine.

The chain joins TRBV19 to TRBJ2-5, with D perhaps matching TRBD2 (7 bases). The CDR3 has 14 residues. Between the trimmed V and J ends, which lost 2 bases and 4 bases, there was a span of 11 bases. Looked up from germline, CDR1 is LNHDA and CDR2 is SQIVND (reference sequence). CDR3 in DNA: TGTGCCAGTAGTATATCGGGGGGCGGAGAGACCCAGTACTTC. This gives the protein CASSISGGGETQYF.

The CDR3: CASRVAANSNQPQHF. For the CDR3, the DNA is TGCGCCAGCAGAGTGGCGGCGAATAGCAATCAGCCCCAGCATTTT. J is TRBJ1-5 and V is TRBV5-1, with D uncertain. In germline, CDR1 is SGHRS, CDR2 YFSETQ. This CDR3 spans 15 amino acids. Trimming pared 5 bases from V and 0 bases from J, leaving 12 bases between.